A selection of T cell receptor beta chains follows, all from one sample in a study of blood T cell repertoires in COVID-19. The assay was immunoSEQ multiplex PCR, and TCRdb's table has in-frame clones only and misses some. The sample yields fewer than 50,000 clones, almost 90% seen once. Sequenced input: peripheral blood. The receptors here all came from a man aged 55 to 70 with active or convalescent COVID-19. The CDR3 runs from the conserved cysteine through the conserved F or W. Fields, in order: clone size, V gene, D gene, J gene, CDR3 protein, CDR3 DNA. A D gene is named only where the DNA matches it firmly. A clone size is listed for some rows: how often the clone was seen (once, few, many), or a class if it is expanded.

>once|TRBV19|TRBD1|TRBJ1-4
CASSIGRGLREKLFF
TGTGCCAGTAGTATCGGGAGGGGGCTACGAGAAAAACTGTTTTTT
>NA|TRBV18|TRBD2|TRBJ2-7
CASSPAGGLNEQYF
TGTGCCAGCTCACCCGCGGGGGGGCTCAACGAGCAGTACTTC
>NA|TRBV7-9|NA|TRBJ2-3
CASSSHLARGTDTQYF
TGTGCCAGCAGCTCACATTTAGCGCGGGGCACAGATACGCAGTATTTT
>few|TRBV6-2/TRBV6-3|NA|TRBJ1-5
CASSYWGQSGNQPQHF
TGTGCCAGCAGTTATTGGGGGCAGTCAGGCAATCAGCCCCAGCATTTT
>NA|TRBV19|TRBD2|TRBJ2-1
CASTGTSGDNEQFF
TGTGCCAGTACCGGGACTAGCGGAGACAATGAGCAGTTCTTC
>NA|TRBV20-1|NA|TRBJ1-5
CSASGPNTLPSNQPQHF
TGCAGTGCTAGTGGCCCCAATACTTTGCCTAGCAATCAGCCCCAGCATTTT
>NA|TRBV27|TRBD1|TRBJ2-7
CASSLTGVGYEQYF
TGTGCCAGCAGTTTGACAGGGGTTGGGTACGAGCAGTACTTC
>NA|TRBV29-1|NA|TRBJ1-2
CSVQDRNGYTF
TGCAGCGTTCAGGACAGAAATGGCTACACCTTC
>NA|TRBV3-1/TRBV3-2|TRBD2|TRBJ2-3
CASSQDGAGGPTDTQYF
TGTGCCAGCAGCCAAGACGGGGCGGGAGGGCCCACAGATACGCAGTATTTT
>few|TRBV3-1/TRBV3-2|TRBD2|TRBJ2-2
CASSQGLAVTNTGELFF
TGTGCCAGCAGCCAAGGACTAGCGGTCACGAACACCGGGGAGCTGTTTTTT
>NA|TRBV5-5|TRBD1|TRBJ1-5
CASSSTGEDQPQHF
TGTGCCAGCAGCTCGACAGGGGAGGATCAGCCCCAGCATTTT
>NA|TRBV6-2/TRBV6-3|TRBD1|TRBJ2-5
CASSPEIGQGETQYF
TGTGCCAGCAGCCCCGAGATCGGACAGGGCGAGACCCAGTACTTC
>NA|TRBV4-3|NA|TRBJ2-4
CASSQDRGRGYIQYF
TGCGCCAGCAGCCAAGATAGGGGCAGGGGTTACATTCAGTACTTC
>NA|TRBV2|NA|TRBJ2-7
CASCGEEGPYEQYF
TGTGCCAGCTGTGGAGAGGAGGGACCCTACGAGCAGTACTTC
>NA|TRBV7-9|NA|TRBJ2-7
CASSLMQGEQYF
TGTGCCAGCAGTCTGATGCAGGGCGAGCAGTACTTC
>NA|TRBV2|TRBD1|TRBJ1-2
CASSGWTGGYYGYTF
TGTGCCAGCAGTGGGTGGACAGGGGGCTACTATGGCTACACCTTC
>once|TRBV7-2|NA|TRBJ1-1
CASSYQGTNTEAFF
TGTGCCAGCAGCTATCAGGGAACGAACACTGAAGCTTTCTTT
>NA|TRBV18|NA|TRBJ1-5
CASNQGQYNQPQHF
TGTGCCAGCAACCAAGGACAGTACAATCAGCCCCAGCATTTT
>NA|TRBV29-1|NA|TRBJ2-2
CSVEVGGTNTGELFF
TGCAGCGTTGAAGTGGGCGGGACGAACACCGGGGAGCTGTTTTTT
>NA|TRBV5-4|NA|TRBJ1-2
CASRRPDNGYTF
TGTGCCAGCAGGCGGCCGGATAATGGCTACACCTTC
>NA|TRBV18|NA|TRBJ2-5
CASSRGPQETQYF
TGTGCCAGCTCACGCGGGCCGCAAGAGACCCAGTACTTC
>NA|TRBV4-3|NA|TRBJ2-1
CASSLISGNEQFF
TGCGCCAGCAGCCTCATTTCGGGGAATGAGCAGTTCTTC
>few|TRBV10-2|TRBD1|TRBJ1-6
CATLRGTGQDSPLHF
TGCGCCACCCTGAGGGGGACAGGGCAAGATTCACCCCTCCACTTT
>NA|TRBV12-3/TRBV12-4|NA|TRBJ2-7
CASSFLGSEQYF
TGTGCCAGCAGTTTTCTGGGCTCCGAGCAGTACTTC
>NA|TRBV30|NA|TRBJ2-7
CAWSASGVRYF
TGTGCCTGGAGTGCTTCAGGGGTGCGGTACTTC
>once|TRBV27|NA|TRBJ2-7
CASSRGVPYEQYF
TGTGCCAGCAGTCGCGGGGTCCCCTACGAGCAGTACTTC
>few|TRBV2|NA|TRBJ1-1
CASSEGGKNTEAFF
TGTGCCAGCAGTGAAGGAGGCAAGAACACTGAAGCTTTCTTT
>NA|TRBV5-1|TRBD1|TRBJ2-3
CASSGTGTTDTQYF
TGCGCCAGCAGCGGGACAGGGACCACAGATACGCAGTATTTT
>once|TRBV19|TRBD1|TRBJ1-2
CATDPGTGPRGYTF
TGTGCCACTGACCCCGGGACAGGGCCGAGGGGCTACACCTTC
>NA|TRBV4-1|NA|TRBJ1-2
CASSPPRGGIGYGYTF
TGCGCCAGCAGCCCCCCCCGGGGGGGGATCGGGTATGGCTACACCTTC
>NA|TRBV7-8|NA|TRBJ2-2
CASSKQNTGELFF
TGTGCCAGCAGCAAACAGAACACCGGGGAGCTGTTTTTT
>NA|TRBV4-1|NA|TRBJ1-2
CASSQEGRGYGYTF
TGCGCCAGCAGCCAAGAGGGCAGGGGATATGGCTACACCTTC
>NA|TRBV5-5|NA|TRBJ2-3
CASNSQHYTDTQYF
TGTGCCAGCAACTCCCAGCACTACACAGATACGCAGTATTTT
>NA|TRBV5-4|TRBD1|TRBJ1-1
CASSAYRGLTEAFF
TGTGCCAGCAGCGCCTACAGGGGGCTGACTGAAGCTTTCTTT
>NA|TRBV9|TRBD2|TRBJ2-7
CASSVGEGNYEQYF
TGTGCCAGCAGCGTAGGGGAGGGCAACTACGAGCAGTACTTC
>NA|TRBV12-3/TRBV12-4|NA|TRBJ2-6
CASSRAGANVLTF
TGTGCCAGCAGCCGGGCTGGGGCCAACGTCCTGACTTTC
>NA|TRBV5-1|NA|TRBJ2-3
CASSLAQGRERTQYF
TGCGCCAGCAGCTTGGCGCAGGGACGGGAGAGGACGCAGTATTTT
>NA|TRBV19|NA|TRBJ1-5
CASSISVGAQPQHF
TGTGCCAGTAGTATCTCCGTGGGGGCTCAGCCCCAGCATTTT